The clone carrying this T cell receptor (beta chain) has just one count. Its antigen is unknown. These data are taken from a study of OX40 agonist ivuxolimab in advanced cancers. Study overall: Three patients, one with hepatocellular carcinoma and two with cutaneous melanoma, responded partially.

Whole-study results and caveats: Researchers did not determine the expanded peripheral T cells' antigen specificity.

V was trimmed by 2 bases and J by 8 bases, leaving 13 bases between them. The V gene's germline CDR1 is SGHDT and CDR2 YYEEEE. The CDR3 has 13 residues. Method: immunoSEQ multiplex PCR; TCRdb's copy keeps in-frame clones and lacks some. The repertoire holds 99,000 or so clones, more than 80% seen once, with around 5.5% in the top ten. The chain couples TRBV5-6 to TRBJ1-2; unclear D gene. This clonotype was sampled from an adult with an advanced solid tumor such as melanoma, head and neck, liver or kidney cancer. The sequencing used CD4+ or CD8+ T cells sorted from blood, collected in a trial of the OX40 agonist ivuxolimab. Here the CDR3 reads CASSFGPSRGYTF. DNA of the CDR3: TGTGCCAGCAGCTTCGGGCCATCTCGCGGCTACACCTTC.